This is a list of T cell receptor beta chains from one sample in a study of shared clonotypes between healthy human individuals. Assay: immunoSEQ multiplex PCR; the TCRdb copy retains only in-frame clones and omits some. The sample has roughly 530,000 clones; roughly 95% are singletons. What was sequenced was naive CD4+ T cells sorted from blood. All receptors come from a woman aged 25 to 39 in good health. The conserved cysteine and the conserved F or W are not part of the CDR3 here. The size of a clone is reported for some rows only, either as once, few or many, or as a class for expanded clones.

AITQRAVSDTQY,TRBJ2-3,.,TRBV10-3
ASSSNSYEQY,.,.,TRBV7-8
ASRPGLASYEQY,TRBJ2-7,.,TRBV28
AMGDSPGEGIY,TRBJ1-3,.,TRBV23-1
ASSESTSETEAF,TRBJ1-1,.,TRBV10-1
ASTPRGANEKLF,TRBJ1-4,.,TRBV7-2
ASSDRENTEAF,TRBJ1-1,few,TRBV6-4
ASSQDRVSYGYT,TRBJ1-2,.,TRBV4-1
ASSLRGGDTDTQY,TRBJ2-3,.,TRBV7-9
SVPGPPGLATQY,TRBJ2-5,.,TRBV29-1
ASRVGLTYNEQF,TRBJ2-1,.,TRBV5-8
ASSTRERPASYEQY,TRBJ2-7,.,TRBV27
ASSRGTVNSGNTIY,TRBJ1-3,.,TRBV5-1